This is a list of T cell receptor beta chains from one sample in a study of neurological immune-mediated disorders. MiXCR was run by TCRdb on the 5' RACE reads, yielding one entry per CDR3 protein. The sample yields approximately 89,000 distinct CDR3 sequences, roughly an eighth seen once. Sequences were obtained from PBMCs. These receptor sequences come from a female donor with HTLV-1-associated myelopathy (HAM/TSP). Both conserved end residues are part of each CDR3. Each record gives: V gene, J gene, clone size, D gene, CDR3 DNA, CDR3 protein. The D gene is left open where the match is weak. The size entry is marked missing in some rows and otherwise reads once, few, many or a size class.

>TRBV12-3/TRBV12-4|TRBJ2-1|many|-
TGTGCCAGCAGTTTTGGGGACCGAGACTACAATGAGCAGTTCTTC
CASSFGDRDYNEQFF
>TRBV9|TRBJ2-7|many|TRBD1
TGTGCCAGCAGCGTGACAGGGGAGGCCGAGCAGTACTTC
CASSVTGEAEQYF
>TRBV27|TRBJ1-4|many|-
TGTGCCAGCAGAACTTCCTTAGAGCTTCCAACTAATGAAAAACTGTTTTTT
CASRTSLELPTNEKLFF
>TRBV30|TRBJ2-7|-|TRBD2
TGTGCCTGTATGTCGGGGGGAGCTAACGAGCAGTACTTC
CACMSGGANEQYF
>TRBV28|TRBJ2-2|many|-
TGTGCCAGCAGTTTGCAGCGTGGGGGGGCGGCCGGGGAGCTGTTTTTT
CASSLQRGGAAGELFF
>TRBV4-2|TRBJ2-2|few|TRBD1
TGTGCCAGCAGCCGGGACAGGGACATCGGGGAGCTGTTTTTT
CASSRDRDIGELFF
>TRBV5-1|TRBJ1-2|many|-
TGCGCCAGCAGCCTGGGACAAAACGATGGCTACACCTTC
CASSLGQNDGYTF
>TRBV4-2|TRBJ2-1|many|TRBD2
TGTGCCAGCAGCCAAGGGCTAGCGGGGGGTTACAATGAGCAGTTCTTC
CASSQGLAGGYNEQFF
>TRBV27|TRBJ2-7|-|-
TGTGCCAGCAGTTTATACTTTCCTCGGGGCTACGAGCAGTACTTC
CASSLYFPRGYEQYF
>TRBV6-5|TRBJ2-7|-|-
TGTGCCAGCGGGTTGACAGGAGCGACCTACGAGCAGTACTTC
CASGLTGATYEQYF
>TRBV20-1|TRBJ2-6|-|-
TGCAGTGCTAGTTTCTCTGGGGCCAACGTCCTGACTTTC
CSASFSGANVLTF
>TRBV20-1|TRBJ1-1|many|-
TGCAGTGCCACGAGGACATCCGGCCGCACTGAAGCTTTCTTT
CSATRTSGRTEAFF
>TRBV5-1|TRBJ1-6|many|-
TGCGCCAGCAGTCGCGACGATTCACCCCTCCACTTT
CASSRDDSPLHF
>TRBV5-1|TRBJ2-7|many|-
TGCGCCAGCAGCTTGGGGGACTACGAGCAGTACTTC
CASSLGDYEQYF
>TRBV20-1|TRBJ2-7|many|TRBD1
TGCAGTGCTCGCCCGCGACAGGGGACACTAGTCTACGAGCAGTACTTC
CSARPRQGTLVYEQYF
>TRBV5-6|TRBJ2-1|many|-
TGTGCCAGCAGCGGGTGGACCGCGGGCGAGCAGTTCTTC
CASSGWTAGEQFF
>TRBV12-3/TRBV12-4|TRBJ2-3|-|TRBD2
TGTGCCAGCAGCTCAGGCGGGGGGGCCGGGGCAGATACGCAGTATTTT
CASSSGGGAGADTQYF
>TRBV9|TRBJ2-3|many|-
TGTGCCAGCGGGAGGTCGGGCCTCACTTTTCCAAGCACAGATACGCAGTATTTT
CASGRSGLTFPSTDTQYF
>TRBV5-1|TRBJ2-3|many|TRBD2
TGCGCCAGCAGCTTGGCCGGTTCTAGCGGGAGATCCCAAGCAGATACGCAGTATTTT
CASSLAGSSGRSQADTQYF
>TRBV6-1|TRBJ2-1|many|TRBD1
TGTGCCAGCAGTGAAGCTACGGACAGGAACAATGAGCAGTTCTTC
CASSEATDRNNEQFF
>TRBV5-1|TRBJ2-5|many|TRBD2
TGCGCCAGCAGCTTGAGCGGGGGACAAGAGACCCAGTACTTC
CASSLSGGQETQYF
>TRBV5-1|TRBJ1-6|many|-
TGCGCCAGCAGCTATCATTTAACTGGGGCAGATTCACCCCTCCACTTT
CASSYHLTGADSPLHF
>TRBV20-1|TRBJ2-7|many|-
TGCAGTTCCCGGAGAGGTAGTGTCGGCGTGGACGAGCAGTACTTC
CSSRRGSVGVDEQYF
>TRBV12-3/TRBV12-4|TRBJ1-5|many|-
TGTGCCAGCAGACTCGGGGGGATTAATCAGCCCCAGCATTTT
CASRLGGINQPQHF
>TRBV6-6|TRBJ1-2|many|-
TGTGCCAGCAGTCTTTCCGCAGGGGAACTCTATGGCTACACCTTC
CASSLSAGELYGYTF
>TRBV20-1|TRBJ1-3|many|-
TGCAGTGCTAGATGGGGCTCTTTGGCTGGAAACACCATATATTTT
CSARWGSLAGNTIYF
>TRBV7-9|TRBJ2-3|many|-
TGTGCCAGCAGCTTCTCCCCCGCAGATACGCAGTATTTT
CASSFSPADTQYF
>TRBV28|TRBJ2-4|many|TRBD2
TGTGCCAGCAGTTTCCTGGGTGCTAGCGGTGAAAACATTCAGTACTTC
CASSFLGASGENIQYF
>TRBV29-1|TRBJ2-6|many|-
TGCAGCGTTGCCGAGGGAACTGGGGCCAACGTCCTGACTTTC
CSVAEGTGANVLTF
>TRBV27|TRBJ1-1|many|TRBD1
TGTGCCAGCAGTTCTCCACAGGGGAGGACTGAAGCTTTCTTT
CASSSPQGRTEAFF
>TRBV4-1|TRBJ2-1|many|TRBD2
TGCGCCAGCAGCCAAGATCAAGAGCGGGGAATAAATGAGCAGTTCTTC
CASSQDQERGINEQFF
>TRBV4-2|TRBJ2-1|-|-
TGTGCCAGCAGCCAAGATATGGGGGGTTCCTACAATGAGCAGTTCTTC
CASSQDMGGSYNEQFF
>TRBV10-3|TRBJ2-3|many|TRBD2
TGTGCCATCAGTGGAGCGGGGGGCCGAACAGATACGCAGTATTTT
CAISGAGGRTDTQYF